This paragraph covers one TCR beta chain sequence. With 6 bases removed from V and 0 bases from J, the gap between germline ends came to 9 bases. CDR3 length: 13 residues. From germline, CDR1 is SGDLS and CDR2 YYNGEE. In the study's own analysis: The authors estimated nucleated cell counts from reference gene primer amplification. TCRdb's table, derived via immunoSEQ multiplex PCR, lists solely in-frame clones and lacks some. Clonal size and the V and J genes are those of that table, whereas D and trimming came from the DNA. The data show about 230,000 clones, approximately 80% seen once. This record comes from a study of blood T cell repertoires in COVID-19. Study context: COVID-19 samples collected from the United States, Italy and Spain covered acute and convalescent phases. T cells, B-cell-depleted T cells, or PBMCs supplied cDNA or gDNA.

The rearrangement uses TRBV9 and TRBJ1-1; D is unresolved. The TCR originated in a middle-aged man with acute or convalescent COVID-19. What was sequenced was peripheral blood. The CDR3 is CASTGEMNTEAFF. CDR3 in DNA: TGTGCCAGCACCGGGGAAATGAACACTGAAGCTTTCTTT.